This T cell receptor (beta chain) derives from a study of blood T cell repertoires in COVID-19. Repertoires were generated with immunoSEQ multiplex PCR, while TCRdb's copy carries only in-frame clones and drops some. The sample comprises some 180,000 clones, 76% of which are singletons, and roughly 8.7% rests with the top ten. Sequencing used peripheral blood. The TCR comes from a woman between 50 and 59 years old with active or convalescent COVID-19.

The chain's CDR3 is CAWSVVSGRAGELFF. The CDR3 DNA reads TGTGCCTGGAGTGTAGTGAGCGGGAGGGCCGGGGAGCTGTTTTTT. V and J are TRBV30 and TRBJ2-2; 10 bases map to TRBD2. J was trimmed by 6 bases and V by 0 bases; bases with no gene match: 4. The CDR3 loop spans 15 amino acids. CDR1 GTSNPN and CDR2 SVGIG come from the germline V gene (reference sequence).